This T cell receptor beta chain stems from a study of blood T cell repertoires in COVID-19. About the study: Samples taken during acute and convalescent COVID-19 were collected in the United States, Italy and Spain.

Data came from immunoSEQ multiplex PCR; TCRdb stores just in-frame clones and leaves some out. The profile covers fewer than 80,000 clones, with about 88% appearing a single time and about 22% taken by the ten largest. With V trimmed by 6 bases and J by 3 bases, 4 bases remained unmatched. The CDR3 is made up of 15 amino acids. Per the germline V gene, CDR1 is SNHLY and CDR2 is FYNNEI. Sequences were obtained from peripheral blood. The source of this sequence is a woman aged 50 to 60 with active or convalescent COVID-19. The chain links TRBV2 to TRBJ2-1; 11 bases map to TRBD2. CDR3 sequence: CASSPTSGSYNEQFF. DNA for the CDR3: TGTGCCAGCAGCCCCACTAGCGGGAGCTACAATGAGCAGTTCTTC.